This TCR beta chain is drawn from a study of regulatory T cells in long-lasting Graves disease. The overall study: Persistent cases took antithyroid drugs over 5 years and stayed TSH receptor antibody positive. Study results and caveats: Persistent cases favored TRBV28, TRBJ1-2 and TRBJ2-5. Persistent Graves' patients showed a TCR diversity that was lower than that of newly diagnosed ones.

On this clonotype: Its antigen is as yet unknown.

HTBI primers from iRepertoire and Arm-PCR of CDR3 regions yielded the TCR beta libraries. TCRdb used MiXCR to reprocess the multiplex PCR reads, holding one entry per CDR3 protein. The repertoire holds 360,000 or so distinct CDR3 sequences, with about 23% as singletons. The CDR3 is 16 amino acids. Trimming stripped 2 bases from V and 2 bases from J, with 16 bases between. In germline, CDR1 is SGHKS, CDR2 YYEKEE (reference sequence). Sample time point: persistent/refractory GD, antithyroid drugs over 5 years with positive TRAb. With RNA extracted from PBMCs as input, the TCR library was made. The sequence derives from a woman between 35 and 50 years old with Graves disease. The V and J genes are TRBV5-5 and TRBJ2-5, with a weak D call TRBD2 (6 bases). Here the sequenced sample was peripheral blood mononuclear cells (PBMCs), taken when the disease was refractory, from a patient treated with antithyroid drugs. DNA of the CDR3: TGTGCCAGCAGCTTTAGAAGGTGGGACTCTCAAGAGACCCAGTACTTC. This encodes CASSFRRWDSQETQYF.